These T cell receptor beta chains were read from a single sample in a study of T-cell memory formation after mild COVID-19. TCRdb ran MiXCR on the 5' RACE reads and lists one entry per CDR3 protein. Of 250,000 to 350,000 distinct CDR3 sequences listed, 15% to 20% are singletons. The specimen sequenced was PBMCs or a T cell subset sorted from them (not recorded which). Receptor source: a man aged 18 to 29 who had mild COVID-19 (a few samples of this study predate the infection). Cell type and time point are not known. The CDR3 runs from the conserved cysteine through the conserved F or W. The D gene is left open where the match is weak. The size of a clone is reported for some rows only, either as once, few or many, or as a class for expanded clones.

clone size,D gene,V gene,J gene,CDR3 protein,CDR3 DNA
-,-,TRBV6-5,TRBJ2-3,CASRNRAYTDTQYF,TGTGCCAGCAGAAACCGGGCCTACACAGATACGCAGTATTTT
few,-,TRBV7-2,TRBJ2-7,CASSGLGAGLGEQYF,TGTGCCAGCAGCGGACTGGGAGCGGGCCTTGGCGAGCAGTACTTC
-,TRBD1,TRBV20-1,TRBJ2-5,CSRRQGETQYF,TGCAGCCGACGACAGGGTGAGACCCAGTACTTC
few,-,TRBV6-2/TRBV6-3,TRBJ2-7,CASSYSRVQSYEQYF,TGTGCCAGCAGTTACTCGAGAGTCCAGTCCTACGAGCAGTACTTC
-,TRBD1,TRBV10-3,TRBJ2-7,CATQDRVGEEQYF,TGTGCCACGCAGGACAGGGTGGGTGAGGAGCAGTACTTC
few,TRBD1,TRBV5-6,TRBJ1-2,CASSLRTGMYGYTF,TGTGCCAGCAGCTTAAGGACAGGAATGTATGGCTACACCTTC
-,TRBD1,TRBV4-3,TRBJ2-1,CASSQGGQGAHNEQFF,TGCGCCAGCAGCCAAGGGGGACAGGGTGCCCACAATGAGCAGTTCTTC
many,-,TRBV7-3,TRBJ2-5,CASSLKGGRWETQYF,TGTGCCAGCAGCTTAAAGGGGGGCCGATGGGAGACCCAGTACTTC
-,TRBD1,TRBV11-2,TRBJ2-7,CASSVPGQGVEQYF,TGTGCCAGCAGCGTACCGGGACAGGGGGTCGAGCAGTACTTC
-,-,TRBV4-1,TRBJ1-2,CASSQDAGRGYTF,TGCGCCAGCAGCCAAGACGCAGGGAGAGGCTACACCTTC
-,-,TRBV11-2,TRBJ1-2,CASSLEGSRADGYTF,TGTGCCAGCAGCTTAGAGGGGAGTAGGGCTGATGGCTACACCTTC
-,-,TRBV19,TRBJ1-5,CASSIAAVSNQPQHF,TGTGCCAGTAGTATTGCTGCAGTTAGCAATCAGCCCCAGCATTTT
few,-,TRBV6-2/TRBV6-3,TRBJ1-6,CASSTVSRGPLHF,TGTGCCAGCAGTACGGTCTCCAGGGGACCCCTCCACTTT
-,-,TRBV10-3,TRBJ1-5,CAISEGQGPGNQPQHF,TGTGCCATCAGTGAGGGGCAGGGCCCCGGGAATCAGCCCCAGCATTTT
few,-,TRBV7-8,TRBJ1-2,CASSSDSGTSRGYTF,TGTGCCAGCAGCTCAGACTCCGGGACCTCTAGGGGCTACACCTTC
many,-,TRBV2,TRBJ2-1,CASTLTSFNEQFF,TGTGCCAGCACCCTGACTAGTTTCAATGAGCAGTTCTTC
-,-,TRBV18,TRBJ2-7,CASSSRDTTSEQYF,TGTGCCAGCTCATCCCGGGACACTACGTCCGAGCAGTACTTC
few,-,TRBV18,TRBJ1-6,CASSLSGPNSPLHF,TGTGCCAGCTCACTTTCAGGTCCTAATTCACCCCTCCACTTT
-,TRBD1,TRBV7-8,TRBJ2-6,CASSAEGQGRSGANVLTF,TGTGCCAGCAGCGCAGAGGGACAGGGCCGCTCTGGGGCCAACGTCCTGACTTTC
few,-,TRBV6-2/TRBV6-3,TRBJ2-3,CASRVPVDTQYF,TGTGCCAGCAGGGTACCGGTAGATACGCAGTATTTT
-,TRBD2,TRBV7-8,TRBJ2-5,CASRSGRADETQYF,TGTGCCAGCAGATCTGGGAGGGCAGACGAGACCCAGTACTTC
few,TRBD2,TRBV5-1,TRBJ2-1,CASSLVVAGGPDEQFF,TGCGCCAGCAGCTTGGTGGTAGCGGGGGGGCCAGATGAGCAGTTCTTC
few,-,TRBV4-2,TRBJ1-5,CASSQDKGQPQHF,TGTGCCAGCAGCCAAGATAAGGGTCAGCCCCAGCATTTT
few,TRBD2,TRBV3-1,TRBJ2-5,CASSRQRGPETQYF,TGTGCCAGCAGCCGGCAGCGGGGTCCAGAGACCCAGTACTTC
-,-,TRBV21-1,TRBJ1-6,CASSKRDSRAGGSPLHF,TGTGCCAGCAGCAAGCGGGACAGCAGAGCGGGAGGCTCACCCCTCCACTTT
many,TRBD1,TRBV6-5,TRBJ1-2,CASSLGQGLDGYTF,TGTGCCAGCAGTCTAGGACAGGGTTTAGATGGCTACACCTTC
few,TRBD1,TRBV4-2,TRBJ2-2,CASSPNTGQGNTGELFF,TGTGCCAGCAGCCCGAATACGGGACAGGGTAACACCGGGGAGCTGTTTTTT
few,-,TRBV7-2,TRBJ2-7,CASSSGHSGEQYF,TGTGCCAGCAGCTCGGGACATTCGGGCGAGCAGTACTTC
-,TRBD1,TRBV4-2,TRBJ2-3,CASSQVPDRVADTQYF,TGTGCCAGCAGCCAAGTCCCCGACAGGGTGGCCGATACGCAGTATTTT
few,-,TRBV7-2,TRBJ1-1,CASSLAGVRTEAFF,TGTGCCAGCAGCTTAGCAGGGGTGCGCACTGAAGCTTTCTTT
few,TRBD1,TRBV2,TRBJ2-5,CATIGPGGETQYF,TGTGCCACCATCGGGCCAGGGGGAGAGACCCAGTACTTC
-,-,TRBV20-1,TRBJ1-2,CSARVAGLGISYGYTF,TGCAGTGCTAGGGTCGCGGGGCTCGGGATCTCTTATGGCTACACCTTC
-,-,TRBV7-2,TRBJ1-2,CASSFSDYGYTF,TGTGCCAGCAGCTTTTCCGACTATGGCTACACCTTC
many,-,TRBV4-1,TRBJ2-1,CASSQETRYEQFF,TGCGCCAGCAGCCAAGAAACCAGGTATGAGCAGTTCTTC
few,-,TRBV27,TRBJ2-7,CASRRDDRDEQYF,TGTGCCAGCAGGCGGGACGACAGGGACGAGCAGTACTTC
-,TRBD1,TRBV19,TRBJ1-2,CASRLVGQPFGYTF,TGTGCCAGTAGACTTGTGGGACAGCCCTTCGGCTACACCTTC
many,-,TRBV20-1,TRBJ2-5,CSATRETQYF,TGCAGTGCTACCCGAGAGACCCAGTACTTC
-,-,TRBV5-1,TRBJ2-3,CASSLGGPGTDTQYF,TGCGCCAGCAGCCTTGGTGGGCCGGGCACAGATACGCAGTATTTT
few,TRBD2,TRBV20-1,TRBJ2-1,CSARGGGGANNEQFF,TGCAGTGCTAGAGGAGGCGGGGGGGCCAACAATGAGCAGTTCTTC
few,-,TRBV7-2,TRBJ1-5,CASSWAGYNQPQHF,TGTGCCAGCAGTTGGGCGGGATACAATCAGCCCCAGCATTTT
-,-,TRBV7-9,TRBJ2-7,CASSLGGAGYEQYF,TGTGCCAGCAGCTTAGGAGGGGCCGGCTACGAGCAGTACTTC
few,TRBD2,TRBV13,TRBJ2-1,CASSLRLAGEPNNEQFF,TGTGCCAGCAGCCTTCGTCTAGCGGGGGAGCCAAACAATGAGCAGTTCTTC
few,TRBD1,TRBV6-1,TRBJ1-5,CASTSGTGTHYSNQPQHF,TGTGCCAGCACCTCCGGGACAGGGACCCATTATAGCAATCAGCCCCAGCATTTT
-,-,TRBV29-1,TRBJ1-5,CSVGDGINQPQHF,TGCAGCGTGGGGGACGGAATCAATCAGCCCCAGCATTTT
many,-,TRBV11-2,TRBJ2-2,CASSLWGANTGELFF,TGTGCCAGCAGCTTGTGGGGGGCTAACACCGGGGAGCTGTTTTTT
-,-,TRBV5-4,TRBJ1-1,CASSPLGEGVTEAFF,TGTGCCAGCAGCCCCCTGGGTGAGGGAGTCACTGAAGCTTTCTTT
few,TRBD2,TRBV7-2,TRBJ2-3,CASSRGLAGGQADTQYF,TGTGCCAGCAGCAGGGGACTAGCGGGGGGGCAAGCAGATACGCAGTATTTT
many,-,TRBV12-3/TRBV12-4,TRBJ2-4,CASSSAGTGKLAKNIQYF,TGTGCCAGCAGTTCCGCCGGGACGGGAAAACTAGCCAAAAACATTCAGTACTTC
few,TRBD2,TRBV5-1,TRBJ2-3,CASSLAGSGGTDTQYF,TGCGCCAGCAGCTTGGCTGGTAGCGGGGGAACAGATACGCAGTATTTT
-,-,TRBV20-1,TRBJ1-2,CSAREGAGGYTF,TGCAGTGCTAGAGAGGGGGCGGGTGGCTACACCTTC
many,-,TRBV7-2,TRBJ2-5,CASSRHFQETQYF,TGTGCCAGCAGCCGACATTTCCAAGAGACCCAGTACTTC
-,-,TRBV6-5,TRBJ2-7,CASSYAQMNEQYF,TGTGCCAGCAGTTACGCCCAGATGAACGAGCAGTACTTC
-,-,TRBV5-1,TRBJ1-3,CASSLGGTGFSGNTIYF,TGCGCCAGCAGCTTGGGAGGGACCGGATTCTCTGGAAACACCATATATTTT
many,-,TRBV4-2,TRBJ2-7,CASSQWASAREQYF,TGTGCCAGCAGCCAATGGGCTAGCGCTCGGGAGCAGTACTTC
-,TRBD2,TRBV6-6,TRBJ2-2,CASIPPRAGNTGELFF,TGTGCCAGCATCCCTCCTAGAGCGGGGAATACCGGGGAGCTGTTTTTT
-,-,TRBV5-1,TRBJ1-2,CASSLGVGLGYGYTF,TGCGCCAGCAGCTTGGGAGTGGGTCTTGGATATGGCTACACCTTC
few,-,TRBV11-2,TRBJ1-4,CASSLGMGEKLFF,TGTGCCAGCAGCTTAGGTATGGGAGAAAAGCTGTTTTTT
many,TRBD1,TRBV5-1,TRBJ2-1,CASSLGRQGYNEQFF,TGCGCCAGCAGCTTGGGCCGACAGGGCTACAATGAGCAGTTCTTC
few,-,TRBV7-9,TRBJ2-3,CASSFNRRTSTDTQYF,TGTGCCAGCAGCTTCAACAGGCGGACGAGCACAGATACGCAGTATTTT
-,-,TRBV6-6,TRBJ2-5,CASTLYRQETQYF,TGTGCCAGCACCCTTTACAGGCAAGAGACCCAGTACTTC